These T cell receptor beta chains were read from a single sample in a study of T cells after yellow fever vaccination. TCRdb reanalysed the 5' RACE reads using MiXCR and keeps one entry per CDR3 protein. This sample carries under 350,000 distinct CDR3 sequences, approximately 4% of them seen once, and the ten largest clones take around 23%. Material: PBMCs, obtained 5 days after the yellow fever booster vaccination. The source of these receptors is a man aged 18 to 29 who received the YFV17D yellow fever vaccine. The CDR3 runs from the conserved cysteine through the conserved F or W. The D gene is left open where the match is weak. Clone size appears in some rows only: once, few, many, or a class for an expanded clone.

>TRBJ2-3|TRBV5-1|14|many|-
CASSLGGVRDTQYF
TGCGCCAGCAGCTTGGGCGGGGTGCGAGATACGCAGTATTTT
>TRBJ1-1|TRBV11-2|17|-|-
CASSLAEGSLMNTEAFF
TGTGCCAGCAGCTTAGCGGAGGGCAGCCTAATGAACACTGAAGCTTTCTTT
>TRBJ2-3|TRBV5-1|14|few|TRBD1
CASSFVGGADTQYF
TGCGCCAGCAGCTTTGTAGGGGGCGCGGATACGCAGTATTTT
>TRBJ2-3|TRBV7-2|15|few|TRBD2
CASSSRGLAPDTQYF
TGTGCCAGCAGCTCACGGGGACTAGCCCCAGATACGCAGTATTTT
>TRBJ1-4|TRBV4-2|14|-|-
CASSQGQLNEKLFF
TGTGCCAGCAGCCAAGGGCAGCTTAATGAAAAACTGTTTTTT
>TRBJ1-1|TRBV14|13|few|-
CATSLNEQTEAFF
TGTGCCACCAGCTTAAATGAACAGACTGAAGCTTTCTTT
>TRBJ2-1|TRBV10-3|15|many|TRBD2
CAITNPSGGYNEQFF
TGTGCCATCACCAACCCTAGCGGGGGGTACAATGAGCAGTTCTTC
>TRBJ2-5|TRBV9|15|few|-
CASSVGTAQQETQYF
TGTGCCAGCAGCGTCGGGACTGCGCAACAAGAGACCCAGTACTTC
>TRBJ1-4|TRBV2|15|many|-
CASSEVNRDGEKLFF
TGTGCCAGCAGTGAAGTGAACAGGGATGGTGAAAAACTGTTTTTT
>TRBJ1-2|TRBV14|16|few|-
CASRPTGFPANYGYTF
TGTGCCAGCAGACCGACAGGTTTTCCCGCTAACTATGGCTACACCTTC
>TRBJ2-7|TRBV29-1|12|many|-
CSVQDSTYEQYF
TGCAGCGTACAGGACAGCACCTACGAGCAGTACTTC
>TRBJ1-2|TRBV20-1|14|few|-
CSALGGKGSYGYTF
TGCAGTGCCCTAGGGGGGAAGGGGAGCTATGGCTACACCTTC
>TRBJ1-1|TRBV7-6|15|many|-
CASSLVGGLNTEAFF
TGTGCCAGCAGCTTAGTGGGGGGCCTCAACACTGAAGCTTTCTTT
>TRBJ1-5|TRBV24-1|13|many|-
CATSDDNNQPQHF
TGTGCCACCAGTGATGATAACAATCAGCCCCAGCATTTT
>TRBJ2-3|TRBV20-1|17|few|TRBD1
CSARGTPGTGEKDTQYF
TGCAGTGCTAGGGGCACCCCCGGGACAGGGGAAAAAGATACGCAGTATTTT
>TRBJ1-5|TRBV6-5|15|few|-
CASSPILGVMQPQHF
TGTGCCAGCAGTCCTATCCTGGGGGTAATGCAGCCCCAGCATTTT
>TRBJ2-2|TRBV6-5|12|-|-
CASSYRRGELFF
TGTGCCAGCAGTTACCGTCGTGGGGAGCTGTTTTTT
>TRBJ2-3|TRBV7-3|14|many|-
CASSSLGGTDTQYF
TGTGCCAGCAGCTCCCTCGGGGGCACAGATACGCAGTATTTT
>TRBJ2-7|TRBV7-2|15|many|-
CASSSQGALTYEQYF
TGTGCCAGCAGCTCACAGGGAGCTCTAACCTACGAGCAGTACTTC
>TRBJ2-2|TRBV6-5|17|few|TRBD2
CASSYGTSGGGTGELFF
TGTGCCAGCAGTTACGGGACTAGCGGGGGCGGCACCGGGGAGCTGTTTTTT
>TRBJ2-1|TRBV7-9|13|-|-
CAPPEGLYNEQFF
TGTGCCCCCCCTGAGGGCCTTTACAATGAGCAGTTCTTC
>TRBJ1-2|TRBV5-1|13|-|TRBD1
CASWGQGNYGYTF
TGCGCCAGCTGGGGACAGGGAAACTATGGCTACACCTTC
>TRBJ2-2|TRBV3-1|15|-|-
CASSRPTGPTGELFF
TGTGCCAGCAGCCGCCCCACAGGGCCCACCGGGGAGCTGTTTTTT
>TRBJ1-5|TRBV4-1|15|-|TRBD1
CASSQDGTGNQPQHF
TGCGCCAGCAGCCAAGATGGGACAGGAAATCAGCCCCAGCATTTT
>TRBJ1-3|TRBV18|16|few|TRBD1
CASSRSSGTGGNTIYF
TGTGCCAGCTCACGCTCGAGCGGGACAGGAGGAAACACCATATATTTT
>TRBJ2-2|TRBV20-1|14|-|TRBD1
CSARGQTNTGELFF
TGCAGTGCCCGGGGACAGACGAACACCGGGGAGCTGTTTTTT
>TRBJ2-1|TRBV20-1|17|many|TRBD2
CSARGLTSASSYNEQFF
TGCAGTGCTAGAGGACTGACTAGCGCAAGCTCCTACAATGAGCAGTTCTTC
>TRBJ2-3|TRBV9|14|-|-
CASSTELGADTQYF
TGTGCCAGCAGCACCGAGCTCGGCGCAGATACGCAGTATTTT
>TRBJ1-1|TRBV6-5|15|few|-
CASSYGTRADTEAFF
TGTGCCAGCAGTTACGGGACAAGGGCCGACACTGAAGCTTTCTTT
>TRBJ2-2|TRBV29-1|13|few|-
CSVPQRGTGELFF
TGCAGCGTTCCCCAACGAGGAACCGGGGAGCTGTTTTTT
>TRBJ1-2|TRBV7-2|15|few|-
CASSLEMGWGYGYTF
TGTGCCAGCAGCTTAGAAATGGGGTGGGGCTATGGCTACACCTTC
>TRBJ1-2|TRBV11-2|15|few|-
CASSHIWGALRGYTF
TGTGCCAGCAGCCATATATGGGGGGCCTTACGGGGCTACACCTTC
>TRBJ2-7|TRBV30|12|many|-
CAWSVSSYEQYF
TGTGCCTGGAGTGTCAGCTCCTACGAGCAGTACTTC
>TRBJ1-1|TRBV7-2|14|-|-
CASSHAGAGTEAFF
TGTGCCAGCAGCCATGCGGGGGCGGGGACTGAAGCTTTCTTT
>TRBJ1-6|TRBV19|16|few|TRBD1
CASSIRGTGANSPLHF
TGTGCCAGTAGTATACGCGGGACAGGCGCTAATTCACCCCTCCACTTT
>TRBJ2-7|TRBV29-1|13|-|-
CSVEDGQEYEQYF
TGCAGCGTTGAAGATGGGCAGGAGTACGAGCAGTACTTC
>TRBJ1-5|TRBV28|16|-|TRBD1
CASSLAGQGFRQPQHF
TGTGCCAGCAGTTTAGCGGGACAGGGGTTTCGGCAGCCCCAGCATTTT
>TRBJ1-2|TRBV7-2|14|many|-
CASSLDKANYGYTF
TGTGCCAGCAGCTTAGATAAGGCAAACTATGGCTACACCTTC
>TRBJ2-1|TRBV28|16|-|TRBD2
CASSFLPGLASNEQFF
TGTGCCAGCAGTTTCTTACCGGGACTAGCAAGCAATGAGCAGTTCTTC
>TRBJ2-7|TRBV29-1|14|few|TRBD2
CSVGTSGGEYEQYF
TGCAGCGTGGGGACTAGCGGGGGTGAATACGAGCAGTACTTC
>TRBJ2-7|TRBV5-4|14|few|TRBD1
CASRETGGGYEQYF
TGTGCCAGCAGGGAGACAGGGGGCGGGTACGAGCAGTACTTC
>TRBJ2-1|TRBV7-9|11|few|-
CASLTGFEQFF
TGTGCCAGCCTTACAGGGTTTGAGCAGTTCTTC
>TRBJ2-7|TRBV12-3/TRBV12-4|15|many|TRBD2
CASRSWGLASYEQYF
TGTGCCAGCAGGTCATGGGGACTAGCGAGTTACGAGCAGTACTTC
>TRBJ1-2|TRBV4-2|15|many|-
CASSQDKGAGRGYTF
TGTGCCAGCAGCCAAGATAAAGGTGCGGGAAGGGGCTACACCTTC
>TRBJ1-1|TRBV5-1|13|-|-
CASSQSLNTEAFF
TGCGCCAGCAGCCAGTCATTGAACACTGAAGCTTTCTTT
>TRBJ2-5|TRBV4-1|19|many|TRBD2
CASSRLAAITINPKETQYF
TGCGCCAGCAGCCGACTAGCGGCCATCACAATCAACCCGAAAGAGACCCAGTACTTC
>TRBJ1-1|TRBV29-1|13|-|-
CSVAGAAGTEAFF
TGCAGCGTTGCTGGAGCAGCAGGCACTGAAGCTTTCTTT
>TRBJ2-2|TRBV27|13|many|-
CASIGQNTGELFF
TGTGCCAGCATCGGACAAAACACCGGGGAGCTGTTTTTT
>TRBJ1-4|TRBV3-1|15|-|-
CASSQGSYFNEKLYF
TGTGCCAGCAGCCAAGGCAGCTACTTTAATGAAAAACTGTATTTT
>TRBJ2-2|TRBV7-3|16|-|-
CASSRAGTQNTGELFF
TGTGCCAGCAGCCGCGCCGGGACTCAGAACACCGGGGAGCTGTTTTTT
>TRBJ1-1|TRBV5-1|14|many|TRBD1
CASSLGDSRPEAFF
TGCGCCAGCAGCTTGGGGGACAGCAGACCTGAAGCTTTCTTT
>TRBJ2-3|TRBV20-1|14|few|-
CSARDQLYTDTQYF
TGCAGTGCTAGAGATCAACTCTACACAGATACGCAGTATTTT
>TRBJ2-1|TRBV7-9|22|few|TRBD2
CASSLGTSGGVNVASSYNEQFF
TGTGCCAGCAGCTTGGGGACTAGCGGGGGGGTGAACGTCGCTAGCTCCTACAATGAGCAGTTCTTC
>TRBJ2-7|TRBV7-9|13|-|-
CASSHPGQGEQYF
TGTGCCAGCAGCCACCCGGGGCAGGGCGAGCAGTACTTC
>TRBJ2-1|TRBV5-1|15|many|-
CASSLAEFSYNEQFF
TGCGCCAGCAGCTTGGCGGAATTTTCCTACAATGAGCAGTTCTTC
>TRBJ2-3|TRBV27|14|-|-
CASSLSTREDTQYF
TGTGCCAGCAGTTTATCGACCCGAGAAGATACGCAGTATTTT
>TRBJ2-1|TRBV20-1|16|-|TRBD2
CSAREVAGGSYNEQFF
TGCAGTGCTAGAGAAGTAGCGGGGGGGTCCTACAATGAGCAGTTCTTC
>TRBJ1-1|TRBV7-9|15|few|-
CASSFTGFGNTEAFF
TGTGCCAGCAGCTTTACTGGTTTCGGAAACACTGAAGCTTTCTTT
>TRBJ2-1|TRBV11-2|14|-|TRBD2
CASRRGAYYNEQFF
TGTGCCAGCAGGCGGGGGGCGTACTACAATGAGCAGTTCTTC